These T cell receptor beta chains were read from a single sample in a study of blood T cell repertoires in COVID-19. Profiled with immunoSEQ multiplex PCR; TCRdb holds only in-frame clones, not every one. The sample carries roughly 160,000 clones, 84% recorded once. The source material was peripheral blood. The source is a man between 18 and 29 years old with active or convalescent COVID-19. The CDR3 runs from the conserved cysteine through the conserved F or W. A D gene is named only where the DNA matches it firmly. Expanded clones get a size class; other rows say once, few or many, or leave the size out.

v_call	clone_size	j_call	d_call	cdr3_aa	cdr3_nt
TRBV7-9	NA	TRBJ2-3	NA	CASTALGLPTDTQYF	TGTGCCAGCACCGCGTTGGGGCTCCCCACAGATACGCAGTATTTT
TRBV6-6	NA	TRBJ2-3	NA	CASSYPAREGTDTQYF	TGTGCCAGCAGTTACCCCGCCCGAGAGGGCACAGATACGCAGTATTTT
TRBV5-8	NA	TRBJ1-5	TRBD1	CASRWTGAYSNQPQHF	TGTGCCAGCAGATGGACAGGGGCTTATAGCAATCAGCCCCAGCATTTT
TRBV7-9	NA	TRBJ1-1	NA	CASSLDLGQGEAFF	TGTGCCAGCAGCTTAGATCTAGGCCAGGGGGAAGCTTTCTTT
TRBV5-4	NA	TRBJ1-1	NA	CASSLVAGEAFF	TGTGCCAGCAGCTTGGTCGCGGGGGAAGCTTTCTTT
TRBV11-2	few	TRBJ2-1	TRBD2	CASSDPLAGGSHNEQFF	TGTGCCAGCAGCGACCCTTTAGCGGGAGGTTCCCACAATGAGCAGTTCTTC
TRBV11-2	NA	TRBJ2-1	NA	CASSPRLNEQFF	TGTGCCAGCAGCCCCCGACTCAATGAGCAGTTCTTC
TRBV9	few	TRBJ1-1	NA	CASSVGPGDTEAFF	TGTGCCAGCAGCGTAGGTCCGGGGGACACTGAAGCTTTCTTT
TRBV2	NA	TRBJ1-1	TRBD1	CASSQTGGNTEAFF	TGTGCCAGCAGTCAGACAGGGGGGAACACTGAAGCTTTCTTT
TRBV6-6	few	TRBJ2-3	TRBD2	CASSLGTTTDTQYF	TGTGCCAGCAGCCTCGGGACTACCACAGATACGCAGTATTTT
TRBV4-2	NA	TRBJ2-6	NA	CASSQHRGTGANVLTF	TGTGCCAGCAGCCAACATAGGGGGACTGGGGCCAACGTCCTGACTTTC
TRBV12-5	NA	TRBJ1-5	NA	CASGLVTLPQRAFNQPQHF	TGTGCTAGTGGTTTGGTAACCCTACCCCAGCGGGCATTCAATCAGCCCCAGCATTTT
TRBV7-8	NA	TRBJ1-2	TRBD1	CASSFGTGLYGYTF	TGTGCCAGCAGCTTTGGGACAGGCCTCTATGGCTACACCTTC
TRBV3-1/TRBV3-2	NA	TRBJ1-3	TRBD1	CASSQIGTASGNTIYF	TGTGCCAGCAGCCAGATCGGGACAGCCTCTGGAAACACCATATATTTT
TRBV6-4	NA	TRBJ1-1	NA	CASSDGQENTEAFF	TGTGCCAGCAGTGACGGGCAGGAGAACACTGAAGCTTTCTTT
TRBV19	NA	TRBJ1-3	NA	CASSPGTPNSGNTIYF	TGTGCCAGTAGTCCCGGGACACCGAACTCTGGAAACACCATATATTTT
TRBV6-5	NA	TRBJ1-2	TRBD1	CASSRTGKIYGYTF	TGTGCCAGCAGTAGGACAGGGAAAATTTATGGCTACACCTTC
TRBV7-8	NA	TRBJ2-1	TRBD2	CASSSRAGVEQFF	TGTGCCAGCAGCTCACGAGCGGGAGTTGAGCAGTTCTTC
TRBV2	NA	TRBJ2-1	TRBD2	CASSELRGGSFSYNEQFF	TGTGCCAGCAGTGAATTGCGGGGGGGCTCCTTCTCCTACAATGAGCAGTTCTTC
TRBV3-1/TRBV3-2	NA	TRBJ1-1	TRBD1	CASRGGTGGDRAFF	TGTGCCAGCAGGGGCGGGACAGGGGGCGACCGAGCTTTCTTT
TRBV7-6	NA	TRBJ2-5	TRBD2	CASSPTGGGTQETQYF	TGTGCCAGCAGCCCCACGGGGGGAGGAACACAAGAGACCCAGTACTTC
TRBV5-1	few	TRBJ1-2	NA	CASSSTQGGYGYTF	TGCGCCAGCAGCTCGACACAGGGAGGGTATGGCTACACCTTC
TRBV27	NA	TRBJ1-4	NA	CASSLLYAGDEKLFF	TGTGCCAGCAGTTTATTATATGCAGGGGATGAAAAACTGTTTTTT
TRBV19	NA	TRBJ1-5	TRBD1	CASRGDSSNQPQHF	TGTGCCAGTAGGGGGGACAGCAGCAATCAGCCCCAGCATTTT
TRBV7-9	once	TRBJ2-7	TRBD1	CASSATGDEQYF	TGTGCCAGCAGCGCAACAGGGGACGAGCAGTACTTC
TRBV11-3	NA	TRBJ2-7	TRBD1	CASSPDRSSYEQYF	TGTGCCAGCAGCCCGGACAGGAGCTCCTACGAGCAGTACTTC
TRBV6-5	NA	TRBJ2-3	NA	CASQGGGTDTQYF	TGTGCCAGTCAGGGTGGGGGGACAGATACGCAGTATTTT